This T cell receptor (beta chain) was profiled in a study of post-analysis software for immune sequencing data. The study, taken as a whole, reports: Versus controls, multiple sclerosis patients showed significantly lower diversity (normalized Chao1). By F measure, samples from a shared preparation batch strongly co-clustered. Patients carried roughly 5 TRBV segments more frequently than controls did, and TRBV5-6, TRBV5-1 and TRBV20-1 were among them.

Points on this clonotype: Its antigen remains unidentified. An end of the junction differs from the germline gene, which may be a read error.

The CDR3 length is 14 residues. Germline lookup yields CDR1 SGHTA and CDR2 FQGNSA. Prepared libraries of TCR beta cDNA carried unique molecular identifiers. Once roughly 1 to 10 million T cells were used, some 500,000 cDNA molecules resulted. TCRdb processed the PCR reads anew with MiXCR; each CDR3 protein has one entry. The table shows about 820,000 distinct CDR3 sequences, with about 53% occurring only once. The sequence came from a girl under 18 with multiple sclerosis. The chain carries TRBV7-2 and TRBJ1-4; D unresolved. Sequenced sample: blood. The CDR3 reads CASSRRSTNEKRFF. The CDR3 nucleotides are TGTGCCAGCTCAAGGCGATCAACTAATGAAAAACGGTTTTTT. The variable domain in full, completed from reference TRBV7-2 and TRBJ1-4, reads GAGVSQSPSNKVTEKGKDVELRCDPISGHTALYWYRQSLGQGLEFLIYFQGNSAPDKSGLPSDRFSAERTGGSVSTLTIQRTQQEDSAVYLCASSRRSTNEKRFFGSGTQLSVL.